Following are 16 T cell receptor beta chains from one sample sequenced in a study of regulatory T cells. Study-level findings and limits: In CD3G-deficient patients, conventional CD4+ T cells were enriched for hydrophobic CDR3 residues at positions 6 and 7.

The PCR used 52 TRBV and 13 TRBJ primers. This table comes from immunoSEQ multiplex PCR, and its TCRdb copy is limited to in-frame clones, with some not included. Of 20,000 to 25,000 clones in the sample, approximately 91% were seen once. Their specific antigens are unknown. The sequencing input was conventional CD4+ T cells sorted from blood. Receptors originate from a child under 18 with CD3G deficiency.

The chain links TRBV30 to TRBJ2-1; TRBD2 agrees at 14 bases. This CDR3 spans 18 amino acids. J lost 3 bases, V lost 2 bases, and 9 bases had no gene match. The germline V gene has CDR1 GTSNPN and CDR2 SVGIG (reference sequence). CDR3 sequence reads: CAWSPMGLAGENYNEQFF. The DNA of the CDR3 is TGTGCCTGGAGTCCTATGGGACTAGCGGGAGAGAACTACAATGAGCAGTTCTTC.

This chain uses TRBV28 with TRBJ1-1, with a weak D call TRBD1 (6 bases). Trimming cost V 1 base and J 5 bases, with 11 bases left between them. This CDR3 has 14 amino acids. Germline lookup yields CDR1 MDHEN and CDR2 SYDVKM. The CDR3 spells CASSLLRGVTEAFF. The CDR3 DNA reads as TGTGCCAGCAGTTTATTAAGGGGGGTAACTGAAGCTTTCTTT.

The chain carries TRBV7-9 and TRBJ1-1; no firm D call. V was cut by 2 bases and J by 0 bases, with 4 bases left in between. CDR1 is SEHNR, CDR2 FQNEAQ, per germline (reference sequence). The length of the CDR3 is 13 residues. The CDR3 nucleotides read TGTGCCAGCAGCTTAACCGTGAACACTGAAGCTTTCTTT. Translating gives CASSLTVNTEAFF.

The chain has TRBV11-3 and TRBJ2-4; D gene uncertain. CDR1 and CDR2 from the germline V gene are SGHNT and YENEEA. This CDR3 contains 14 residues. V lost 6 bases to trimming and J lost 1 base, with 10 bases between them. The chain's CDR3 is CASSPGSAKNIQYF. As DNA, the CDR3 is TGTGCCAGCAGTCCGGGCAGCGCCAAAAACATTCAGTACTTC.

J is TRBJ1-5 and V is TRBV6-1; TRBD1 aligns across 7 bases. Germline CDR1 is MNHNS and CDR2 is SASEGT. V lost 7 bases to trimming and J lost 4 bases; unmatched junction nucleotides: 10. CDR3 size: 15 residues. CDR3 sequence reads: CASNLGDRRNQPQHF. The DNA of the CDR3 is TGTGCCAGCAACCTAGGGGACAGACGAAATCAGCCCCAGCATTTT.

The J gene is TRBJ2-3, the V gene TRBV12-5; the D gene could be TRBD1 or TRBD2 (5 bases each). CDR3 length equals 13 residues. Germline loops: CDR1 LGHNT, CDR2 FRNRAP. Trimming cost V 7 bases and J 8 bases, with 16 bases left between them. In DNA, the CDR3 is TGTGCTAGTGCCCGGGACCACTTGGGTACGCAGTATTTT. This sequence encodes CASARDHLGTQYF.

This clone was counted a single time. The chain carries TRBV28 and TRBJ1-1; D unresolved. There are 15 residues in the CDR3. Germline V CDR1 and CDR2: MDHEN, SYDVKM. Trimming shortened V by 2 bases and J by 6 bases, and 16 bases separated the two germline ends. CDR3: CASSLRSGVGSEAFF. The CDR3 DNA sequence: TGTGCCAGCAGTTTACGATCCGGGGTAGGTTCTGAAGCTTTCTTT.

The chain carries TRBV28 and TRBJ2-7; the D gene is possibly TRBD2 (6 bases). Germline CDR1 is MDHEN and CDR2 is SYDVKM. The CDR3 spans 14 residues. V lost 5 bases, J lost 3 bases, and 14 bases lay in between. The CDR3 region has the DNA TGTGCCAGCAGTCCCGGAGGGCTGTTCTACGAGCAGTACTTC. Amino acids: CASSPGGLFYEQYF. Supplemented by reference TRBV28 and TRBJ2-7, the full variable domain reads DVKVTQSSRYLVKRTGEKVFLECVQDMDHENMFWYRQDPGLGLRLIYFSYDVKMKEKGDIPEGYSVSREKKERFSLILESASTNQTSMYLCASSPGGLFYEQYFGPGTRLTVT.

This chain uses TRBV18 with TRBJ2-7; the D is unclear. The germline CDR1 and CDR2 sequences are KGHSH and LQKENI. The CDR3 spans 12 residues. V lost 4 bases to trimming and J lost 0 bases, with 4 bases between them. The CDR3 DNA sequence: TGTGCCAGCTCACTAATCTCCTACGAGCAGTACTTC. This gives the protein CASSLISYEQYF.

This chain joins TRBV5-1 and TRBJ2-3, with 9 bases matching TRBD2. CDR1 SGHRS and CDR2 YFSETQ come from the germline V gene. This CDR3 comprises 14 residues. Trimming at V came to 6 bases and at J to 5 bases, leaving 7 bases not matched to a gene. Written as DNA, the CDR3 is TGCGCCAGCAAGGCGGGAGGGCCAGGAGATACGCAGTATTTT. Its protein is CASKAGGPGDTQYF.

The chain is built from TRBV6-1 and TRBJ1-6; D remains unclear. The CDR3 length is 14 residues. Between the trimmed V and J ends, which lost 6 bases and 8 bases, there was a span of 14 bases. Germline V gives CDR1 MNHNS, CDR2 SASEGT. The CDR3 DNA reads TGTGCCAGCAGGCCCGGCCTGCGGGATTCACCCCTCCACTTT. Translating it yields CASRPGLRDSPLHF.

V gene TRBV5-1 combines with J gene TRBJ2-6, with D possibly TRBD1 on 5 matching bases. The germline V gene encodes CDR1 SGHRS and CDR2 YFSETQ. Deletions cut 5 bases from V and 0 bases from J, with 12 bases between. The CDR3 covers 16 residues. CDR3 amino acids: CASRLDSRSGANVLTF. The CDR3 nucleotides are TGCGCCAGCAGATTAGACAGCCGCTCTGGGGCCAACGTCCTGACTTTC.

The chain combines TRBV11-2 with TRBJ2-7; 9 bases match TRBD1. The V gene end was trimmed by 3 bases and the J gene end by 2 bases; junction bases not matched to a gene: 8. The CDR3 contains 16 residues. Germline-derived CDR1 and CDR2 are SGHAT and FQNNGV. The chain's CDR3 is CASSFGRDRVTYEQYF. The CDR3 DNA is TGTGCCAGCAGCTTCGGCCGGGACAGGGTAACCTACGAGCAGTACTTC.

This clone turned up a few times. This chain connects TRBV6-1 to TRBJ2-7; D is possibly TRBD1 or TRBD2 (5 bases each). The CDR3 has 13 residues. Germline V gives CDR1 MNHNS, CDR2 SASEGT. The V end was cut by 5 bases, the J end by 2 bases, with 10 bases between. This CDR3 is CASSSGAPYEQYF. CDR3 sequence (DNA): TGTGCCAGCAGTTCCGGGGCACCCTACGAGCAGTACTTC.

The rearrangement links TRBV28 to TRBJ2-3; 10 positions match TRBD2. After removal of 4 bases from V and 0 bases from J, the junction contained 10 bases not matched to a gene. The CDR3 is 18 amino acids. Germline lookup yields CDR1 MDHEN and CDR2 SYDVKM. CDR3 region: CASSSLAGGHSSTDTQYF. DNA of the CDR3: TGTGCCAGCAGTTCATTAGCGGGAGGCCATTCTAGCACAGATACGCAGTATTTT.

This chain uses TRBV6-1 with TRBJ2-7, with D perhaps matching TRBD2 (5 bases). This CDR3 spans 14 amino acids. The V end was cut by 5 bases, the J end by 1 base, with 12 bases between. Germline V CDR1 and CDR2: MNHNS, SASEGT. The CDR3 protein is CASSPRTVSYEQYF. As DNA, the CDR3 is TGTGCCAGCAGTCCGCGGACTGTTTCCTACGAGCAGTACTTC.